This T cell receptor (beta chain) emerged from a study of cytomegalovirus exposure and HLA in healthy donors. Study at large: The study's early data release held some 85 million unique TCRs from HLA-typed donors.

Nobody wrote down the CMV serostatus of this donor. PCR was performed using 60 Vbeta and 13 Jbeta primers. Only in-frame clones appear in the TCRdb table, and some are missing; sequencing was by immunoSEQ multiplex PCR. The sample yields about 150,000 clones, roughly 77% seen once. This TCR derives from a human donor in good health. Specimen: PBMCs.

The chain's CDR3 is CASSLQGVRDNEQFF. The CDR3 DNA follows: TGTGCCAGCAGTTTACAGGGTGTCCGGGACAATGAGCAGTTCTTC. This chain uses TRBV6-1 with TRBJ2-1; D possibly corresponds to TRBD1 (6 bases). V was pared by 5 bases and J by 5 bases, with 16 bases between. There are 15 residues in the CDR3. Germline V gene data show CDR1 as MNHNS and CDR2 as SASEGT.